This T cell receptor beta chain comes out of a study of beta chain features in type 1 diabetes. Study overall: No age, gender or cell yield differences were seen between patients and healthy donors.

The isolated RNA, all of it, was reverse transcribed, so expressed TCRB transcripts were what got sequenced. Some clones are missing from TCRdb's copy, which holds only in-frame ones; the method was immunoSEQ multiplex PCR. The table includes around 160,000 clones, approximately 62% detected once. General study points: Patients showed naive, central memory and Treg TCRB repertoires that appeared more similar than those of healthy donors. Researchers report that Type 1 diabetes patients had moderately but significantly shorter TCRB CDR3s across all four CD4+ subsets. For type 1 diabetes patients, VDJ junctions showed fewer insertions and more deletions.

Concerning this clone itself: The antigen remains undetermined.

The CDR3 loop spans 12 amino acids. Per the germline V gene, CDR1 is SQVTM and CDR2 is ANQGSEA. V was cut by 7 bases and J by 2 bases, with 11 bases left in between. V usage is TRBV29-1 and J usage is TRBJ2-5; no clear D. The clonotype originates from a man aged 25 to 40 with type 1 diabetes. The sequenced sample was naive CD4+ T cells from blood. In DNA form, the CDR3 reads TGCAGCGCGGGCGATGCGCAAGAGACCCAGTACTTC. This encodes CSAGDAQETQYF.